The rows below give T cell receptor beta chains drawn from one sample of a study of CD8 T cells in Susac syndrome. TCRdb recomputed calls from the immunoSEQ multiplex PCR reads with MiXCR, one row per CDR3 protein. The table shows 150,000 or so distinct CDR3 sequences, with around 95% occurring only once. The sequenced sample was CD4+ T cells from PBMCs. The receptor set was obtained from a human donor in good health. Each CDR3 is given without its conserved first and last residue. The order of the fields is V gene, J gene, CDR3 protein.

V: TRBV6-5; J: TRBJ2-5; CDR3: ASRRGTDEETQY
V: TRBV28; J: TRBJ1-2; CDR3: ASSSTEYGYT
V: TRBV12-5; J: TRBJ2-7; CDR3: ASGLRGSYEQY
V: TRBV20-1; J: TRBJ2-1; CDR3: SASSGGYNEQF
V: TRBV28; J: TRBJ2-7; CDR3: ASSLSLLEQY
V: TRBV7-9; J: TRBJ2-7; CDR3: ASSLRVRPYEQY
V: TRBV5-6; J: TRBJ2-5; CDR3: ASSLGSTETQY
V: TRBV19; J: TRBJ1-1; CDR3: ASSPRDRDTEAF
V: TRBV20-1; J: TRBJ2-2; CDR3: SARRTGQGGGELF
V: TRBV5-1; J: TRBJ1-4; CDR3: ASSWTLNEKLF
V: TRBV28; J: TRBJ2-7; CDR3: ASSLDGGSYEQY
V: TRBV29-1; J: TRBJ2-7; CDR3: SVFDRGPYEQY
V: TRBV5-4; J: TRBJ1-6; CDR3: ASTLGADRNSPLH
V: TRBV5-6; J: TRBJ1-4; CDR3: ASRLTGGPEKLF
V: TRBV5-1; J: TRBJ2-3; CDR3: ASSFSRVDTQY
V: TRBV4-2; J: TRBJ2-3; CDR3: ASSQGPLSGGPYTQY
V: TRBV7-2; J: TRBJ2-5; CDR3: ASSLPPGTSGDQETQY
V: TRBV11-2; J: TRBJ1-5; CDR3: ASSPGTLYSNQPQH
V: TRBV11-2; J: TRBJ2-7; CDR3: ASSSGQLTSYEQY
V: TRBV5-1; J: TRBJ1-2; CDR3: ASSPIGANYGYT
V: TRBV29-1; J: TRBJ1-2; CDR3: SERTGDGYT
V: TRBV2; J: TRBJ2-3; CDR3: ASSVTSDTQY
V: TRBV5-1; J: TRBJ2-5; CDR3: ASSFWGTQETQY
V: TRBV5-1; J: TRBJ1-2; CDR3: ASSKSQGAENYGYT
V: TRBV29-1; J: TRBJ1-1; CDR3: STWTGVGSTEAF
V: TRBV6-5; J: TRBJ1-1; CDR3: ASSYSFRRLIGNTEAF
V: TRBV3-1; J: TRBJ1-1; CDR3: ASSPQGAEAF
V: TRBV27; J: TRBJ1-6; CDR3: ASRPGGASYNSPLH